This T cell receptor beta chain came from a study of cytomegalovirus exposure and HLA in healthy donors. The CDR3 has 14 residues. The junction had 2 bases not matched to a gene; V was cut back by 4 bases and J by 2 bases. Per germline, CDR1 SGHTA and CDR2 FQGNSA. Method: immunoSEQ multiplex PCR; TCRdb's copy keeps in-frame clones and lacks some. The sample records approximately 270,000 clones, about 86% being singletons. These donors were members of the 120-subject validation cohort, a group separate from the approximately 620-subject first cohort. This clonotype originated in a woman younger than 35 in good health and CMV-seronegative. Material: PBMCs. The chain recombines TRBV7-2 with TRBJ1-2, with 9 positions matching TRBD1. CDR3 DNA sequence: TGTGCCAGCAGCTCAACAGGGGGCAACTATGGCTACACCTTC. Translating it yields CASSSTGGNYGYTF.